This T cell receptor beta chain was recovered during a study of blood T cell repertoires in COVID-19. Across the whole study: The samples span acute and convalescent COVID-19 from the United States, Italy and Spain. The cDNA or gDNA used as material had been derived from T cells, B-cell-depleted T cells, or PBMCs.

V was pared by 7 bases and J by 5 bases, with 11 bases of the junction left unmatched. The CDR3 runs to 15 residues. CDR1 and CDR2 from the germline V gene are LNHDA and SQIVND (reference sequence). In the original analysis: Estimates of nucleated cell counts were drawn from the amplification of reference gene primers. Assay: immunoSEQ multiplex PCR; the TCRdb copy retains only in-frame clones and omits some. D and trimming were read from the DNA, whereas the V and J calls and clone size are those reported in that table. The sample lists about 280,000 clones, roughly 88% occurring once. The V call is TRBV19, the J call TRBJ1-1; 9 bases fit TRBD1. Sequencing input: peripheral blood. This TCR came from a man between 18 and 29 years old with active or convalescent COVID-19. The CDR3 bases are TGTGCCAGTACCATGGACAGGGGAGGAAGGACTGAAGCTTTCTTT. Its translation: CASTMDRGGRTEAFF.